The 5 T cell receptor beta chains listed next were all sequenced from one sample in a study of blood T cell repertoires in COVID-19. Sequencing used immunoSEQ multiplex PCR; TCRdb keeps in-frame clones, though not all of them. The data contain approximately 170,000 clones, approximately 85% of them singletons. The sequenced sample was peripheral blood. The receptor set was obtained from a man older than 75 with COVID-19, enrolled during active disease.

V and J are TRBV7-9 and TRBJ2-3; 10 positions match TRBD2. The germline V gene encodes CDR1 SEHNR and CDR2 FQNEAQ (reference sequence). Losses at the gene ends were 0 bases for V and 5 bases for J; bases not matched to a gene: 5. This CDR3 contains 16 residues. The CDR3 DNA reads TGTGCCAGCAGCTTAGCGGAGCGGGGGGGCCAAGATACGCAGTATTTT. It yields the protein CASSLAERGGQDTQYF. Full variable domain (missing parts from reference TRBV7-9 and TRBJ2-3): DTGVSQNPRHKITKRGQNVTFRCDPISEHNRLYWYRQTLGQGPEFLTYFQNEAQLEKSRLLSDRFSAERPKGSFSTLEIQRTEQGDSAMYLCASSLAERGGQDTQYFGPGTRLTVL.

This chain links TRBV19 with TRBJ1-1; weak D call: TRBD1 (6 bases). V dropped 9 bases and J dropped 0 bases, with 14 bases sitting between them. Germline-derived CDR1 and CDR2 are LNHDA and SQIVND (reference sequence). This CDR3 comprises 14 residues. CDR3 in amino acids: CASRQVSMNTEAFF. The CDR3 DNA reads TGTGCCAGCCGACAGGTTTCTATGAACACTGAAGCTTTCTTT. Full variable domain (rest looked up from reference TRBV19 and TRBJ1-1): DGGITQSPKYLFRKEGQNVTLSCEQNLNHDAMYWYRQDPGQGLRLIYYSQIVNDFQKGDIAEGYSVSREKKESFPLTVTSAQKNPTAFYLCASRQVSMNTEAFFGQGTRLTVV.

The genes are TRBV2 and TRBJ2-1, with a possible D match to TRBD1 (7 bases). Trimming shortened V by 1 base and J by 10 bases, and 14 bases separated the two germline ends. This CDR3 region has 14 residues. Germline loops: CDR1 SNHLY, CDR2 FYNNEI. DNA for the CDR3: TGTGCCAGCAGTGAAGGAAAGACAGGGAGGGAGCAGTTCTTC. It translates to CASSEGKTGREQFF.

This clone was seen a handful of times. DNA of the CDR3: TGTGCCAGCAGGTCAGGGGTTATGAACACTGAAGCTTTCTTT. It translates to CASRSGVMNTEAFF. V and J are TRBV6-5 and TRBJ1-1, with D perhaps TRBD1 (6 bases). The CDR3 spans 14 residues. V lost 6 bases and J lost 0, with 11 bases in between. Germline loops: CDR1 MNHEY, CDR2 SVGAGI.

V and J are TRBV12-5 and TRBJ2-7; D is ambiguous. Germline loops: CDR1 LGHNT, CDR2 FRNRAP. V was shortened by 6 bases and J by 4 bases, with 10 bases between the two germline ends. This CDR3 spans 12 amino acids. The CDR3 DNA is TGTGCTAGTGGCCCAGTATTATACGAGCAGTACTTC. Its protein is CASGPVLYEQYF.